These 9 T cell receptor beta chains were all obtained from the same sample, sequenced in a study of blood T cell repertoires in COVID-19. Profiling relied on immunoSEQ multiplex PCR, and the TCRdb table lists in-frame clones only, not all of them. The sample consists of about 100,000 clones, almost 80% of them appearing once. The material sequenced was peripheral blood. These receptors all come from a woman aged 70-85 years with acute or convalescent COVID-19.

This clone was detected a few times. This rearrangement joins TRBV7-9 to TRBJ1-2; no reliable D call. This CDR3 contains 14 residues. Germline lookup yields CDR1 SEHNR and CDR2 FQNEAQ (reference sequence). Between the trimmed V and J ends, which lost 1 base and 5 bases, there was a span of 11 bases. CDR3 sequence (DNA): TGTGCCAGCAGCTTAGAAGAACTGTCGTATGGCTACACCTTC. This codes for CASSLEELSYGYTF. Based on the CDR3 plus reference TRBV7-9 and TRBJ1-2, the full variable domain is DTGVSQNPRHKITKRGQNVTFRCDPISEHNRLYWYRQTLGQGPEFLTYFQNEAQLEKSRLLSDRFSAERPKGSFSTLEIQRTEQGDSAMYLCASSLEELSYGYTFGSGTRLTVV.

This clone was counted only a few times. The CDR3: CASSAGQGNLYNEQFF. The DNA of the CDR3 is TGTGCCAGCAGTGCGGGACAGGGAAACCTCTACAATGAGCAGTTCTTC. The chain employs TRBV6-1 and TRBJ2-1; TRBD1 aligns across 9 bases. This CDR3 spans 16 amino acids. Trimming took 4 bases from V and 3 from J; bases not matched to a gene: 7. The germline V gene has CDR1 MNHNS and CDR2 SASEGT.

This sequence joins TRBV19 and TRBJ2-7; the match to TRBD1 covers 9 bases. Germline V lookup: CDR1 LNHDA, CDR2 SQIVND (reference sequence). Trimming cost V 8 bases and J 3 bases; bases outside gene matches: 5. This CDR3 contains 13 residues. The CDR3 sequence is CASGDRAGYEQYF. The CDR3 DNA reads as TGTGCCAGTGGGGACAGGGCCGGCTACGAGCAGTACTTC.

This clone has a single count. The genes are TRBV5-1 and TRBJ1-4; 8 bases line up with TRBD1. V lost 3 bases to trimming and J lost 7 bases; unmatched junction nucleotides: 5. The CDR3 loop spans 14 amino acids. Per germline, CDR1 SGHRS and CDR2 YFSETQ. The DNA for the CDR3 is TGCGCCAGCAGCTGGGGACAGGCAGGTGAAAAACTGTTTTTT. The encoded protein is CASSWGQAGEKLFF.

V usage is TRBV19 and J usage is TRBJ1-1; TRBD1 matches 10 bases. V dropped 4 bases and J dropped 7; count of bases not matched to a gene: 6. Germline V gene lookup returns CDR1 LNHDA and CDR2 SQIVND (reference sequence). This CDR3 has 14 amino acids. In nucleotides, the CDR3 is TGTGCCAGTAGTACTAGGACAGGGGGTAGTGAAGCTTTCTTT. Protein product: CASSTRTGGSEAFF.

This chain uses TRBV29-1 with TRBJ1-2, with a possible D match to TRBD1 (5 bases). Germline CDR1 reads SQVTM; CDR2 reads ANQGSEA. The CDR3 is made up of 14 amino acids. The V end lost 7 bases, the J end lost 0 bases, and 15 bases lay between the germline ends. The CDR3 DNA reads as TGCAGCGCTGTTAATCAGGGTTCTAACTATGGCTACACCTTC. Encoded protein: CSAVNQGSNYGYTF.

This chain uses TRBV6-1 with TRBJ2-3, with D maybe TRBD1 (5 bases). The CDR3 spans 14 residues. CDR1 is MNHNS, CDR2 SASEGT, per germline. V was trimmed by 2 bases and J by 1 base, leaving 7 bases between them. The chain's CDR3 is CASSELGGTDTQYF. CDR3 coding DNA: TGTGCCAGCAGTGAATTAGGGGGCACAGATACGCAGTATTTT.

The CDR3 region is CASSLNRATDTQYF. In nucleotides, the CDR3 is TGTGCCAGCAGCCTCAACAGGGCCACAGATACGCAGTATTTT. The V gene is TRBV7-3, the J gene TRBJ2-3, with D perhaps TRBD1 (6 bases). The CDR3 is made up of 14 amino acids. The germline gives CDR1 SGHTA, CDR2 FQGTGA. Trimming removed 5 bases from V and 2 bases from J, with 11 bases in between. Drawing the rest from reference TRBV7-3 and TRBJ2-3, the complete variable domain is GAGVSQTPSNKVTEKGKYVELRCDPISGHTALYWYRQSLGQGPEFLIYFQGTGAADDSGLPNDRFFAVRPEGSVSTLKIQRTERGDSAVYLCASSLNRATDTQYFGPGTRLTVL.

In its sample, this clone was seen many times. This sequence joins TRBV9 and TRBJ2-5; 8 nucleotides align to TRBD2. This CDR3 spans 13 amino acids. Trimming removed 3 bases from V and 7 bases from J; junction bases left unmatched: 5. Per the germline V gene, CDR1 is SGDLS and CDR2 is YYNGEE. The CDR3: CASSGGGPTTQYF. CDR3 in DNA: TGTGCCAGCAGCGGCGGGGGGCCGACGACCCAGTACTTC.